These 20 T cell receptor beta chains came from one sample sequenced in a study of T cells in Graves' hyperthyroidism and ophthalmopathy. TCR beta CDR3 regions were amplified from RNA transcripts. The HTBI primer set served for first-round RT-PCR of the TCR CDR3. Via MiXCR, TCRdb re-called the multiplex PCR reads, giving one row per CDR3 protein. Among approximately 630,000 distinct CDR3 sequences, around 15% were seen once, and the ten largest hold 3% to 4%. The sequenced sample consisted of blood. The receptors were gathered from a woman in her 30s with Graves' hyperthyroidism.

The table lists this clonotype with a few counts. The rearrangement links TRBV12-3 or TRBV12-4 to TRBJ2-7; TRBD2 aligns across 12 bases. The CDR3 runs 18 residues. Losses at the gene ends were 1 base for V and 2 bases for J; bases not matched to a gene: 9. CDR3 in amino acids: CASSLGPSGGVITYEQYF. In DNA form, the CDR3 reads TGTGCCAGCAGTTTAGGGCCTAGCGGGGGGGTTATAACCTACGAGCAGTACTTC.

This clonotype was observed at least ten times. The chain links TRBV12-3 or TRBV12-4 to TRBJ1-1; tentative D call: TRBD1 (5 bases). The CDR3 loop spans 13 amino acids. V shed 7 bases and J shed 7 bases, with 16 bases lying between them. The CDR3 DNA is TGTGCCAGCACCCTCGGAGGACACGGTGAAGCTTTCTTT. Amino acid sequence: CASTLGGHGEAFF.

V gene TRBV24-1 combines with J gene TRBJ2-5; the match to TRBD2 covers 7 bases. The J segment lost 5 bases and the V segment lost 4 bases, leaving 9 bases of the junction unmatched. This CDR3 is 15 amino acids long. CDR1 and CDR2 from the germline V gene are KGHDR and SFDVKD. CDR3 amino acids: CATSELGGSVETQYF. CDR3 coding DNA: TGTGCCACCAGTGAACTCGGGGGGAGTGTGGAGACCCAGTACTTC.

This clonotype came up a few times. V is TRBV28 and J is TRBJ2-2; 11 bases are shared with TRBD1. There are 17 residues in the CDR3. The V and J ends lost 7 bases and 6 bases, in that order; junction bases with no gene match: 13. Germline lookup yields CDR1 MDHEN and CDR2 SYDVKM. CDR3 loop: CASTSTGTGGKPGELFF. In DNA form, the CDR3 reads TGTGCCAGCACCTCCACGGGGACAGGGGGGAAGCCCGGGGAGCTGTTTTTT. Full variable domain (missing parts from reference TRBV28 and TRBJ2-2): DVKVTQSSRYLVKRTGEKVFLECVQDMDHENMFWYRQDPGLGLRLIYFSYDVKMKEKGDIPEGYSVSREKKERFSLILESASTNQTSMYLCASTSTGTGGKPGELFFGEGSRLTVL.

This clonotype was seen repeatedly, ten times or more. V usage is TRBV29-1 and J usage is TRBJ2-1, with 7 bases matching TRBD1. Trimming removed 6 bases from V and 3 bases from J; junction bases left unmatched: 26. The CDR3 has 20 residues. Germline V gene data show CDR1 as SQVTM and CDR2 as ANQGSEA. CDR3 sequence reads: CSVNRDSKTLAGFDYNEQFF. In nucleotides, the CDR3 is TGCAGCGTCAACCGGGACAGTAAGACGTTGGCGGGCTTTGACTACAATGAGCAGTTCTTC.

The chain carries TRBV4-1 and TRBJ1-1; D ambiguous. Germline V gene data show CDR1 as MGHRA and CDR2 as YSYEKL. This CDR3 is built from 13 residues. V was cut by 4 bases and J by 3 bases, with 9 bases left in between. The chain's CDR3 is CASSRAEDTEAFF. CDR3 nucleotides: TGCGCCAGCAGCCGGGCCGAGGACACTGAAGCTTTCTTT.

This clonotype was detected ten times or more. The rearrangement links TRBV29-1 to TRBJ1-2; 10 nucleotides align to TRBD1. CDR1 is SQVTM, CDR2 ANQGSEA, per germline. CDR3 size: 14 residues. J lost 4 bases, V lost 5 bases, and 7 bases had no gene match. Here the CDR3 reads CSVPGQGEGYGYTF. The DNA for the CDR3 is TGCAGCGTTCCCGGACAGGGGGAGGGCTATGGCTACACCTTC.

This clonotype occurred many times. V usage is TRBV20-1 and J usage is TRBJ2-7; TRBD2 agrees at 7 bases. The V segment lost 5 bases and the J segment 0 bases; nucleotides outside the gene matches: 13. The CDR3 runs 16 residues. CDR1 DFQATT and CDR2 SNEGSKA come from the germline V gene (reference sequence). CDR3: CSAYQIAGPSSYEQYF. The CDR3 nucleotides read TGCAGTGCTTATCAGATAGCGGGCCCGAGCTCCTACGAGCAGTACTTC.

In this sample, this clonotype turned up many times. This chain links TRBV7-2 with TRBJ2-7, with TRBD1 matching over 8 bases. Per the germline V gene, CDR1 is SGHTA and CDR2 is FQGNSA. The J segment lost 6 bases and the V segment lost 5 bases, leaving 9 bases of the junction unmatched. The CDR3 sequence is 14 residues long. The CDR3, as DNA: TGTGCCAGCAGCGCCCGACAGGGGCAGGGCGAGCAGTACTTC. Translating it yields CASSARQGQGEQYF.

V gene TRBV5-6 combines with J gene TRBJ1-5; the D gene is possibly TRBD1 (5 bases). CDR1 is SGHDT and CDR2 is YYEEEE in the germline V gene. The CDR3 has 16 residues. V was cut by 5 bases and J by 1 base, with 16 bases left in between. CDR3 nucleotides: TGTGCCAGCAGGATAGACAGAGTATTCAGCAATCAGCCCCAGCATTTT. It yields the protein CASRIDRVFSNQPQHF.

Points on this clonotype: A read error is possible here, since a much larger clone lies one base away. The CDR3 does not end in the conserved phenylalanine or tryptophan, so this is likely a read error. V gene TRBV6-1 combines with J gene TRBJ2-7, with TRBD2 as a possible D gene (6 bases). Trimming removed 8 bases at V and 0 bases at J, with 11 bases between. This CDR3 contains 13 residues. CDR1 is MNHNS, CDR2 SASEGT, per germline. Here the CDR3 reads CASRGTPSYEQYL. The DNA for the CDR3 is TGTGCCAGCCGCGGGACTCCCTCCTACGAGCAGTACCTC.

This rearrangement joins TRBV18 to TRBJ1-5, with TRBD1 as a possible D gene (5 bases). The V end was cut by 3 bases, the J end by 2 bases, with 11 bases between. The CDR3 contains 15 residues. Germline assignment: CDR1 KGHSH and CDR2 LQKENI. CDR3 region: CASSPAKGGNQPQHF. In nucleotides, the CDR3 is TGTGCCAGCTCACCGGCGAAAGGGGGCAATCAGCCCCAGCATTTT.

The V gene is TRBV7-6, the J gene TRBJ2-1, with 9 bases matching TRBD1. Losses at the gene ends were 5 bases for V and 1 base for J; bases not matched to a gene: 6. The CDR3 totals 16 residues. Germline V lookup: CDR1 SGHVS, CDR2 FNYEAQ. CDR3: CASSKLDRGSYNEQFF. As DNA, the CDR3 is TGTGCCAGCAGCAAACTAGACAGGGGGTCCTACAATGAGCAGTTCTTC.

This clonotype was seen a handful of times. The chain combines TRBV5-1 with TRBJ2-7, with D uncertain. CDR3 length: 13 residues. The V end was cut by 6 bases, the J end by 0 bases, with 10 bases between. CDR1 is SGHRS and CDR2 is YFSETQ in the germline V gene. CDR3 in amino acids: CASKQASSYEQYF. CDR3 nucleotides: TGCGCCAGCAAGCAGGCGAGCTCCTACGAGCAGTACTTC.

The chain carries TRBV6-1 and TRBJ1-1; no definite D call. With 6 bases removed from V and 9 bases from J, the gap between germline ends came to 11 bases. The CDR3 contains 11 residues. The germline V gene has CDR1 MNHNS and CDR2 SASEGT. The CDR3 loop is CASRNSGKAFF. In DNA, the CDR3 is TGTGCCAGCAGAAATTCCGGTAAAGCTTTCTTT.

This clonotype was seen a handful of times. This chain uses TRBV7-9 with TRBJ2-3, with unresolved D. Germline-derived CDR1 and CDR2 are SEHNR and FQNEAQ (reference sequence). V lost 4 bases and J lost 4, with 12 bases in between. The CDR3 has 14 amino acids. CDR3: CASSWIGQADTQYF. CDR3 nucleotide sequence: TGTGCCAGCAGCTGGATTGGGCAGGCAGATACGCAGTATTTT.

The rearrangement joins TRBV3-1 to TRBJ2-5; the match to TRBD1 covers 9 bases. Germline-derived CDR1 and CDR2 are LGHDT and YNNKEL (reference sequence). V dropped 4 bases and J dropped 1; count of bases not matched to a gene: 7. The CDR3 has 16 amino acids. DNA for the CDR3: TGTGCCAGCAGCCTTATCGGACAGGGGCCCCAAGAGACCCAGTACTTC. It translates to CASSLIGQGPQETQYF.

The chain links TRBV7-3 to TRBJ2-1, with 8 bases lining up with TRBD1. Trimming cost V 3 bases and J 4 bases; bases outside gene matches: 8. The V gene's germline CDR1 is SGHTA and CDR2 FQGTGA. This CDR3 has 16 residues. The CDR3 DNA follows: TGTGCCAGCAGCTTCCTCTCCGGGACAGGATACAATGAGCAGTTCTTC. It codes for CASSFLSGTGYNEQFF.

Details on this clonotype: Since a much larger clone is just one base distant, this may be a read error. CDR3 protein: CASSIRTGGGEKLFF. Here the CDR3 DNA reads TGTGCCAGCAGCATCAGGACAGGGGGAGGTGAAAAACTGTTTTTT. The chain combines TRBV7-2 with TRBJ1-4; 10 bases align to TRBD1. The CDR3 has 15 residues. Germline V gene data show CDR1 as SGHTA and CDR2 as FQGNSA. With 5 bases clipped from V and 7 bases from J, the junction kept 7 bases outside the gene matches.

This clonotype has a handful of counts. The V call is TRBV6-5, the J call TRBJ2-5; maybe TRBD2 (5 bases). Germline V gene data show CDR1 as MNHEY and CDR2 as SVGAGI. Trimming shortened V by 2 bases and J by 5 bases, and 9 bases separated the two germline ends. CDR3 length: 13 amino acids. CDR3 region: CASSYPGMETQYF. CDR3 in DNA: TGTGCCAGCAGTTACCCGGGGATGGAGACCCAGTACTTC.